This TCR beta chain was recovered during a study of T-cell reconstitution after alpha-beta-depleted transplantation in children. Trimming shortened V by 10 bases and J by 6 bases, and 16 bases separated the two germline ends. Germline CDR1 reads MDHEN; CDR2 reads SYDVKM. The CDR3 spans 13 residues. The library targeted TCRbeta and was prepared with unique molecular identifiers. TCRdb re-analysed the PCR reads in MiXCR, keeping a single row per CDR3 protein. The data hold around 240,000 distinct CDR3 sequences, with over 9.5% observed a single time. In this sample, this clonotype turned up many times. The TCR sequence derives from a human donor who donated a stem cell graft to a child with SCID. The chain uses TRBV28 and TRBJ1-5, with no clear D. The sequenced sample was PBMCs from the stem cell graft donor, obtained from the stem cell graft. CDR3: CATLTGGIQPQHF. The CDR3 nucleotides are TGTGCCACCCTCACGGGAGGCATTCAGCCCCAGCATTTT.